This TCR beta chain originates from a study of blood T cell repertoires in COVID-19. Study information: The origin of the acute and convalescent COVID-19 samples was the United States, Italy and Spain.

V lost 3 bases, J lost 0 bases, and 11 bases stayed unmatched. CDR1 and CDR2 (germline): LGHDT, YNNKEL (reference sequence). This CDR3 spans 19 amino acids. This clone has just one count. Data came from immunoSEQ multiplex PCR; TCRdb stores just in-frame clones and leaves some out. The sample lists about 260,000 clones; 85% to 90% were seen once. The sample comprised peripheral blood. The receptor was isolated from a woman aged 40 to 50 with acute or convalescent COVID-19. The gene calls are TRBV3-1 (or the pseudogene TRBV3-2) and TRBJ2-6, with 7 positions matching TRBD1. The CDR3 DNA reads TGTGCCAGCAGCCATGACGACAGGGCCCCTTTCTCTGGGGCCAACGTCCTGACTTTC. Protein product: CASSHDDRAPFSGANVLTF.